This TCR beta chain was captured in a study of early T cells in non-severe SARS-CoV-2 infection. In the study overall: Sequencing targeted bulk RNA from unsorted whole blood, leaving chains unpaired.

On this clonotype: The antigen remains unidentified.

Findings and caveats of the study: VDJdb matching skewed toward anti-spike CD8 responses, missing private and CD4 specificities.

The protocol attached unique molecular identifiers to individual cDNA molecules. TCRdb called the 5' RACE reads again in MiXCR, with one record for every CDR3 protein. This table holds tens of thousands of distinct CDR3 sequences, approximately 5.3% found once. The ends were cut back, 3 bases at V and 1 base at J, with 10 bases in the middle. This CDR3 region has 16 residues. The sequencing input was whole blood. This receptor was taken from an adult who was a healthcare worker with PCR-confirmed SARS-CoV-2 infection or an uninfected control (not recorded which). The chain links TRBV12-3 or TRBV12-4 to TRBJ1-6; D not resolved. CDR3 in amino acids: CASSFVGGSYNSPLHF. CDR3 nucleotide sequence: TGTGCCAGCAGTTTTGTCGGAGGTTCCTATAATTCACCCCTCCACTTT.